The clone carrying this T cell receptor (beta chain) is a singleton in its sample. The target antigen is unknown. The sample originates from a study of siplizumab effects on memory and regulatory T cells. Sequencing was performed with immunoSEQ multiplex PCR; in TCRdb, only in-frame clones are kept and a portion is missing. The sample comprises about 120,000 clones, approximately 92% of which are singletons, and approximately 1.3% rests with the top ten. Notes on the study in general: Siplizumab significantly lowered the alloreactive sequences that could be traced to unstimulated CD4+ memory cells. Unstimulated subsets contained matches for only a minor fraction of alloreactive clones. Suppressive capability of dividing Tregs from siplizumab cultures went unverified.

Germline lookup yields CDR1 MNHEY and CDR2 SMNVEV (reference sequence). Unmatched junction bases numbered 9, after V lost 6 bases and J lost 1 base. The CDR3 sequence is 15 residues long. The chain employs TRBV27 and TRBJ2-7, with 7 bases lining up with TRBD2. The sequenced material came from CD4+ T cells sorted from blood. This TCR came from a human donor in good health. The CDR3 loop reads CASSLSPAGSYEQYF. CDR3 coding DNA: TGTGCCAGCAGCCTCAGTCCAGCGGGATCCTACGAGCAGTACTTC.